This T cell receptor beta chain is drawn from a study of shared clonotypes between healthy human individuals. About the study: Donor composition was a couple of women and a few men, aged 18 to 49. Overall study findings and caveats: Only blood samples were collected, and tissue repertoires likely differ.

About this clone: Its target is unknown.

Libraries were prepared by immunoSEQ multiplex PCR; TCRdb keeps only in-frame clonotypes and omits some of them. The table lists 450,000 to 500,000 clones, about 78% of them singletons. Source material: PBMCs. This sequence originates from a woman aged 40 to 49 in good health. Some clones in this sample may be carry-over from other donors' samples.

CDR3 DNA: TGCGCCAGCAGCTTGGGACAGGCCAAGATCGAAAAACTGTTTTTT. Its protein is CASSLGQAKIEKLFF. The chain recombines TRBV5-1 with TRBJ1-4; a weak D match, TRBD1 (6 bases). Germline V gene sequence: CDR1 SGHRS, CDR2 YFSETQ. Trimming took off 0 bases at V and 8 bases at J, with 14 bases between the two ends. The CDR3 length is 15 residues. Drawing the rest from reference TRBV5-1 and TRBJ1-4, the complete variable domain is KAGVTQTPRYLIKTRGQQVTLSCSPISGHRSVSWYQQTPGQGLQFLFEYFSETQRNKGNFPGRFSGRQFSNSRSEMNVSTLELGDSALYLCASSLGQAKIEKLFFGSGTQLSVL.